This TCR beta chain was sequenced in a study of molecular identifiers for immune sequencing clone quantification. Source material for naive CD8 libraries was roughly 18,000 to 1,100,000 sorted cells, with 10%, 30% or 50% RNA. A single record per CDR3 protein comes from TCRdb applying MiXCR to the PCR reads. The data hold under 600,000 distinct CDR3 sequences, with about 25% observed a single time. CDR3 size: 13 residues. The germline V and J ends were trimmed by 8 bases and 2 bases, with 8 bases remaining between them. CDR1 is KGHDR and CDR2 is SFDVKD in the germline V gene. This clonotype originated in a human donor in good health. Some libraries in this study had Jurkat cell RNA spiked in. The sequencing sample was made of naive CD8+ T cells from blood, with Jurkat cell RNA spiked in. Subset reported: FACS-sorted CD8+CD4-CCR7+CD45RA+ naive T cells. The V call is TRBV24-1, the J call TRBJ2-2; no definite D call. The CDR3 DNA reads TGTGCCACCACGCTATCTAACACCGGGGAGCTGTTTTTT. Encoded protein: CATTLSNTGELFF.